This TCR beta chain stems from a study of blood T cell repertoires in COVID-19. In the study overall: The analysed material was cDNA or gDNA that came from T cells, B-cell-depleted T cells, or PBMCs.

The germline gives CDR1 MNHEY, CDR2 SVGAGI. The CDR3 is 13 residues long. Losses at the gene ends were 5 bases for V and 7 bases for J; bases not matched to a gene: 4. Each participant's cohort was designated according to participant-reported clinical history. Symptom resolution, clearance, or two negative PCRs marked the recovered donors of Cohort 3. As processed by the authors: It was from reference gene primer amplification that nucleated cell counts were estimated. The data were produced by immunoSEQ multiplex PCR, yet TCRdb's version contains in-frame clones alone and is incomplete. The D gene and trimming were derived from the DNA, and the V and J assignments and clone size from that table. The sample lists 200,000 to 250,000 clones, 70% to 90% occurring once.

The chain carries TRBV6-5 and TRBJ1-2, with TRBD1 identical over 10 bases. The receptor was isolated from a man aged 35 to 55 who had recovered from COVID-19. Sequenced sample: PBMCs or T cells enriched from blood (not recorded which). The CDR3 bases are TGTGCCAGCAGTAGACAGGGGGCGGCTGGCTACACCTTC. This codes for CASSRQGAAGYTF.